A selection of T cell receptor beta chains follows, all from one sample in a study of CD8+ T cells in alopecia areata. Method: immunoSEQ multiplex PCR; TCRdb's copy keeps in-frame clones and lacks some. The sample records around 150,000 clones, roughly two thirds being singletons. The sample here was CD4+ T cells sorted from blood, taken at week 4, from a patient treated with tofacitinib. The receptors originated from a human donor with alopecia areata. Each CDR3 is given with its conserved first and last residue. D genes are given only for firm matches. Not every row has a clone size; where given, it reads once, few, many or a size class.

len,j_gene,abundance,v_gene,d_gene,CDR3nt,CDR3aa
13,TRBJ2-5,NA,TRBV29-1,NA,TGCAGCGGCGGAAGCTGGGATGTTGGGACCCAGTACTTC,CSGGSWDVGTQYF
14,TRBJ1-5,NA,TRBV19,NA,TGTGCCAGTAGTATATCGGGAGGCAATCAGCCCCAGCATTTT,CASSISGGNQPQHF
14,TRBJ1-1,NA,TRBV18,TRBD1,TGTGCCAGCTCCACAGACAGGGCTACCACTGAAGCTTTCTTT,CASSTDRATTEAFF
16,TRBJ2-5,NA,TRBV7-8,NA,TGTGCCAGCAGCTTAGTTGGCCGACTAGGGGGAGAGACCCAGTACTTC,CASSLVGRLGGETQYF
15,TRBJ1-4,NA,TRBV5-6,NA,TGTGCCAGCAGCTTCTGGGCAGCCGCTAATGAAAAACTGTTTTTT,CASSFWAAANEKLFF
12,TRBJ2-7,NA,TRBV5-6,TRBD1,TGTGCCAGCAGCTTCCGACAGGGAGAGCAGTACTTC,CASSFRQGEQYF
13,TRBJ2-3,NA,TRBV15,NA,TGTGCCACCAGCAGATGGGGGGAAGATACGCAGTATTTT,CATSRWGEDTQYF
14,TRBJ1-2,once,TRBV27,TRBD1,TGTGCCAGCAGTCCTGGGACAGGCCTATATGGCTACACCTTC,CASSPGTGLYGYTF
14,TRBJ1-6,NA,TRBV30,TRBD1,TGTGCCTGGAGTTCATCAGGGGGGCATTCACCCCTCCACTTT,CAWSSSGGHSPLHF
16,TRBJ2-7,NA,TRBV25-1,TRBD1,TGTGCCAGCAGTGACCCCAGGAGACAGGGTAGGAACGAGCAGTACTTC,CASSDPRRQGRNEQYF
14,TRBJ1-6,NA,TRBV9,NA,TGTGCCAGCAGCGGGGGCGGGCAAAATTCACCCCTCCACTTT,CASSGGGQNSPLHF
13,TRBJ1-1,NA,TRBV30,NA,TGTGCCTGGCAGGGGTTAAAAGCCACTGAAGCTTTCTTT,CAWQGLKATEAFF
12,TRBJ1-6,NA,TRBV7-9,NA,TGTGCCAGCAGGCGCGATAATTCACCCCTCCACTTT,CASRRDNSPLHF
15,TRBJ2-3,NA,TRBV6-5,TRBD2,TGTGCCAGCAGGGACCGGGGGGGCCGCACAGATACGCAGTATTTT,CASRDRGGRTDTQYF
15,TRBJ2-7,NA,TRBV30,NA,TGTGCCTGGAGTCCTAGGACCCGAGCCCTCCACGAGCAGTACTTC,CAWSPRTRALHEQYF
13,TRBJ1-6,NA,TRBV25-1,NA,TGTGCCAGCAGTGACAGGGGTTATTCACCCCTCCACTTT,CASSDRGYSPLHF